A single sample is the source of the 9 T cell receptor beta chains below, sequenced in a study of blood T cell repertoires in COVID-19. The method was immunoSEQ multiplex PCR; TCRdb's version includes in-frame clones alone and lacks a portion of them. The top ten hold 5.5% to 7% of the sample, which has 280,000 or so clones, approximately 89% seen once. The specimen was peripheral blood. Every receptor here comes from a woman in her 30s who had recovered from COVID-19.

This sequence joins TRBV6-5 and TRBJ1-4, with 9 bases aligning to TRBD1. V lost 7 bases and J lost 8; bases outside the gene matches: 8. This CDR3 contains 14 residues. CDR1 and CDR2 (germline): MNHEY, SVGAGI. The CDR3 protein is CASKIQGAGEKLFF. The CDR3 nucleotides are TGTGCCAGCAAAATACAGGGGGCAGGGGAAAAACTGTTTTTT.

V and J are TRBV7-9 and TRBJ2-1; D is possibly TRBD2 (6 bases). The length of the CDR3 is 13 residues. The V end lost 4 bases, the J end lost 9 bases, and 13 bases lay between the germline ends. Germline V gene data show CDR1 as SEHNR and CDR2 as FQNEAQ (reference sequence). The CDR3 spells CASSWAPGSEQFF. CDR3 sequence (DNA): TGTGCCAGCAGCTGGGCTCCCGGGAGTGAGCAGTTCTTC.

The chain links TRBV10-3 to TRBJ2-1, with 13 bases aligning to TRBD2. Trimming at V came to 7 bases and at J to 8 bases, leaving 2 bases not matched to a gene. From germline, CDR1 is ENHRY and CDR2 SYGVKD. This CDR3 is 13 amino acids long. The CDR3 DNA reads as TGTGCCATCAAAGGACTAGCGGGGGATGAGCAGTTCTTC. It encodes CAIKGLAGDEQFF.

This rearrangement joins TRBV7-9 to TRBJ2-7; a weak D match, TRBD1 (5 bases). Germline V lookup: CDR1 SEHNR, CDR2 FQNEAQ (reference sequence). The CDR3 runs to 15 residues. V dropped 0 bases and J dropped 4 bases, with 13 bases sitting between them. CDR3 in amino acids: CASSLAGAGQYEQYF. DNA of the CDR3: TGTGCCAGCAGCTTAGCGGGCGCAGGGCAATACGAGCAGTACTTC.

This clone was counted once. The V and J genes are TRBV25-1 and TRBJ2-5; 8 nucleotides line up with TRBD1. V lost 6 bases, J lost 4 bases, and 16 bases stayed unmatched. Germline CDR1 MGHDK, CDR2 SYGVNS. The CDR3 has 17 residues. The DNA of the CDR3 is TGTGCCAGCAGAGCATTCGACAGGGGAAGATTGGGAGAGACCCAGTACTTC. Translation: CASRAFDRGRLGETQYF.

This chain connects TRBV2 to TRBJ2-7; tentatively, D is TRBD2 (6 bases). CDR1 is SNHLY and CDR2 is FYNNEI in the germline V gene. Trimming removed 3 bases at V and 3 bases at J, with 12 bases between. The CDR3 totals 14 residues. The CDR3, as DNA: TGTGCCAGCAGTGATTTGGAGGGAAACTACGAGCAGTACTTC. Residues: CASSDLEGNYEQYF.

CDR3 bases: TGCGCCAGCAGCTTGGGGAGACAGGGAGATACGCAGTATTTT. Amino acids: CASSLGRQGDTQYF. V and J are TRBV5-1 and TRBJ2-3; 7 bases align to TRBD1. Per germline, CDR1 SGHRS and CDR2 YFSETQ. The CDR3 has 14 amino acids. V lost 0 bases, J lost 5 bases, and 3 bases stayed unmatched.

The chain employs TRBV6-4 and TRBJ1-2; 7 bases fit TRBD1. Germline values: CDR1 MRHNA, CDR2 SNTAGT. CDR3 length: 15 residues. V gave up 6 bases and J gave up 5 bases; unmatched junction bases: 12. CDR3 residues: CASSELPGQRYGYTF. In DNA form, the CDR3 reads TGTGCCAGCAGCGAACTACCGGGACAGAGGTATGGCTACACCTTC.

The V gene is TRBV20-1, the J gene TRBJ1-2; D remains ambiguous. Germline loops: CDR1 DFQATT, CDR2 SNEGSKA (reference sequence). The CDR3 loop spans 11 amino acids. The V end was cut by 6 bases, the J end by 13 bases, with 18 bases between. The CDR3 spells CSALDNLLGTF. CDR3 coding DNA: TGCAGTGCCCTCGACAACCTCCTCGGCACCTTC.